The 17 T cell receptor beta chains given below trace back to one sample, sequenced in a study of T-cell memory formation after mild COVID-19 (dated by TCRdb to the early 2020s). Preparation of the library involved 5' RACE. Sequencing was performed on an Illumina NovaSeq 6000. TCRdb reprocessed the public reads (quality trimming at Q25 with fastp, clone calling with MiXCR) and kept in-frame beta chains. Every distinct CDR3 protein forms one entry, paired with its most common genes and DNA. This sample comprises 200,000 or so distinct CDR3 sequences, over 9% of them detected only once. 3.5% to 4% of the sample comes from the top ten. Sequencing used PBMCs or a T cell subset sorted from them (not recorded which). These receptors originate from a man younger than 30 who had mild COVID-19 (a few samples of this study predate the infection). The sample titles of this study are shuffled in the database, so cell type and time point are left out; the donor was told from shared clones.

This clonotype came up a few times. The V and J genes are TRBV10-3 and TRBJ1-4; the D is unclear. Germline lookup yields CDR1 ENHRY and CDR2 SYGVKD. The CDR3 spans 15 residues. Trimming took 3 bases from V and 0 from J, leaving 8 bases between them. CDR3 loop: CAISEVGPTNEKLFF. The CDR3 nucleotides are TGTGCCATCAGTGAAGTCGGTCCAACTAATGAAAAACTGTTTTTT.

This rearrangement joins TRBV4-1 to TRBJ1-1; no definite D call. CDR1 is MGHRA, CDR2 YSYEKL, per germline. This CDR3 has 14 amino acids. The V and J ends lost 6 bases and 3 bases respectively, with 14 bases between them. The CDR3 coding sequence is TGCGCCAGCAGACTTTCGGACGTGGACACTGAAGCTTTCTTT. Translating it yields CASRLSDVDTEAFF.

This clonotype was observed a few times. This rearrangement joins TRBV6-6 to TRBJ1-1; D is uncertain. Germline CDR1 reads MNHNY; CDR2 reads SVGAGI (reference sequence). This CDR3 is 10 amino acids long. Between the trimmed V and J ends, which lost 5 bases and 8 bases, there was a span of 6 bases. This chain's CDR3 is CASSRTEAFF. CDR3 bases: TGTGCCAGCAGTCGTACCGAAGCTTTCTTT.

This clonotype turned up a few times. V is TRBV12-3 or TRBV12-4 and J is TRBJ1-4, with D perhaps TRBD1 (6 bases). There are 13 residues in the CDR3. Trimming took off 5 bases at V and 10 bases at J, with 14 bases between the two ends. CDR3 region: CASSLDRLAKLFF. The CDR3 DNA is TGTGCCAGCAGTCTTGACAGGCTCGCAAAACTGTTTTTT.

This clonotype was picked up a small number of times. The chain carries TRBV9 and TRBJ2-1; 7 bases map to TRBD2. From germline, CDR1 is SGDLS and CDR2 YYNGEE. The length of the CDR3 is 13 residues. With V trimmed by 2 bases and J by 9 bases, 5 bases remained unmatched. The CDR3 protein is CASSVMTSTEQFF. The CDR3 DNA sequence: TGTGCCAGCAGCGTGATGACTAGCACTGAGCAGTTCTTC.

In its sample, this clonotype was seen a few times. The CDR3 spells CASSLEGSGNQPQHF. CDR3 coding DNA: TGTGCCAGCAGTTTGGAGGGGTCGGGCAATCAGCCCCAGCATTTT. The chain links TRBV12-3 or TRBV12-4 to TRBJ1-5; weak D call: TRBD1 (5 bases). Trimming removed 3 bases from V and 2 bases from J, with 11 bases in between. CDR3 size: 15 residues.

This clonotype has only a few counts. The chain links TRBV18 to TRBJ2-2; no firm D call. V was cut by 3 bases and J by 5 bases, with 10 bases left in between. Per germline, CDR1 KGHSH and CDR2 LQKENI. The CDR3 loop spans 14 amino acids. CDR3 sequence: CASSPYEKTGELFF. CDR3 DNA: TGTGCCAGCTCACCCTACGAGAAAACCGGGGAGCTGTTTTTT.

This clonotype occurred a few times. This rearrangement joins TRBV10-2 to TRBJ2-2; 8 bases align to TRBD1. The CDR3 is made up of 17 amino acids. The germline CDR1 and CDR2 sequences are WSHSY and SAAADI. J gave up 5 bases and V 4 bases, and 12 bases lay outside the gene matches. This chain's CDR3 is CASSGRRQGAWTGELFF. In nucleotides, the CDR3 is TGCGCCAGCAGTGGACGCCGGCAGGGGGCCTGGACCGGGGAGCTGTTTTTT.

This chain links TRBV20-1 with TRBJ2-4, with D tentatively TRBD1 or TRBD2 (5 bases each). The CDR3 is 14 amino acids. Germline CDR1 DFQATT, CDR2 SNEGSKA (reference sequence). CDR3 loop: CSGVVGGAKNIQYF. In nucleotides, the CDR3 is TGCAGCGGGGTGGTTGGGGGAGCCAAAAACATTCAGTACTTC.

The sample holds many counts of this clonotype. The rearrangement links TRBV5-6 to TRBJ2-7; D is perhaps TRBD1 (6 bases). The V and J ends lost 0 bases and 2 bases respectively, with 18 bases between them. Per the germline V gene, CDR1 is SGHDT and CDR2 is YYEEEE. CDR3 size: 17 residues. The CDR3 DNA sequence: TGTGCCAGCAGCTTGGGGCCAGGACAGAGTAATACCTACGAGCAGTACTTC. Translated, it gives CASSLGPGQSNTYEQYF.

The J gene is TRBJ2-7, the V gene TRBV6-5, with 9 bases lining up with TRBD1. Germline CDR1 is MNHEY and CDR2 is SVGAGI. The V and J ends lost 0 bases and 2 bases, in that order; junction bases with no gene match: 14. The CDR3 covers 19 residues. Written as DNA, the CDR3 is TGTGCCAGCAGTTACTCGACGGGACAGGGCCTCTCACGCCCCTACGAGCAGTACTTC. It codes for CASSYSTGQGLSRPYEQYF.

This clonotype was counted between two and nine times. The V and J genes are TRBV5-1 and TRBJ2-5; weak D call: TRBD2 (6 bases). CDR3 size: 15 residues. CDR1 and CDR2 (germline): SGHRS, YFSETQ. Trimming took off 4 bases at V and 5 bases at J, with 18 bases between the two ends. The CDR3 loop reads CASSPREAGWETQYF. CDR3 coding DNA: TGCGCCAGCAGCCCGAGGGAGGCAGGTTGGGAGACCCAGTACTTC.

The table lists this clonotype with many counts. The chain couples TRBV5-4 to TRBJ1-1, with TRBD1 as a possible D gene (6 bases). Trimming shortened V by 4 bases and J by 8 bases, and 12 bases separated the two germline ends. The CDR3 extends over 12 amino acids. Germline CDR1 reads SGHNT; CDR2 reads YYREEE (reference sequence). For the CDR3, the DNA is TGTGCCAGCAGCCACCGGACAGCAGAAGCTTTCTTT. Protein product: CASSHRTAEAFF.

The sample holds many counts of this clonotype. J is TRBJ2-6 and V is TRBV4-2, with D perhaps TRBD2 (6 bases). This CDR3 spans 17 amino acids. Germline CDR1 and CDR2: LGHNA and YNFKEQ. V was trimmed by 1 base and J by 4 bases, leaving 14 bases between them. DNA of the CDR3: TGTGCCAGCAGCCAAGTGGCGGGATTTGGCGGGGCCAACGTCCTGACTTTC. Protein: CASSQVAGFGGANVLTF.

The sample holds many counts of this clonotype. The genes are TRBV5-5 and TRBJ2-3; D is perhaps TRBD2 (6 bases). The CDR3 is 16 residues long. V was clipped by 3 bases and J by 4 bases, with 18 bases between them. Looked up from germline, CDR1 is SGHKS and CDR2 is YYEKEE (reference sequence). CDR3 residues: CASSWRGLAWSDTQYF. The CDR3 nucleotides read TGTGCCAGCAGCTGGAGGGGCCTAGCGTGGTCAGATACGCAGTATTTT.

This clonotype was seen at least ten times. J is TRBJ1-2 and V is TRBV20-1; 10 nucleotides line up with TRBD1. Germline V lookup: CDR1 DFQATT, CDR2 SNEGSKA (reference sequence). After removal of 3 bases from V and 4 bases from J, the junction contained 2 bases not matched to a gene. This CDR3 region has 13 residues. The CDR3 DNA sequence: TGCAGTGCTAGTGGGACAGGGGCCTATGGCTACACCTTC. It is translated as CSASGTGAYGYTF.

This clonotype was observed once. This is likely a read error, given that the CDR3 carries no conserved phenylalanine or tryptophan at its end. The limits of the CDR3 on the DNA are not certain, so only TCRdb's listed CDR3 is given. The rearrangement links TRBV11-1 to TRBJ2-7; TRBD1, the table's D call, lacks a check against the DNA. Germline lookup yields CDR1 SGHAT and CDR2 FQDESV (reference sequence). The CDR3 length is 14 residues, termini included. The CDR3 protein is CASSENSGSRAQDL.